The rows below give T cell receptor beta chains drawn from one sample of a study of blood T cell repertoires in COVID-19. The repertoire was sequenced with immunoSEQ multiplex PCR; TCRdb's copy has only in-frame clones and lacks some. This sample has some 93,000 clones, with 70% to 80% found just once. Input material: peripheral blood. The receptors originated from a human donor in a cohort sampled during active COVID-19. The CDR3 runs from the conserved cysteine through the conserved F or W. D genes are given only for firm matches. Clone size, where shown, is once, few, many, or a class for clones that have expanded.

abundance: NA
d_gene: NA
v_gene: TRBV5-6
j_gene: TRBJ2-5
CDR3aa: CASSPSGVETQYF
CDR3nt: TGTGCCAGCAGCCCATCGGGGGTAGAGACCCAGTACTTC

abundance: NA
d_gene: TRBD1
v_gene: TRBV27
j_gene: TRBJ2-7
CDR3aa: CASSLGQGAVDEQYF
CDR3nt: TGTGCCAGCAGTCTAGGACAGGGGGCTGTCGACGAGCAGTACTTC

abundance: NA
d_gene: NA
v_gene: TRBV7-8
j_gene: TRBJ2-3
CDR3aa: CASSLGQAPSSTDTQYF
CDR3nt: TGTGCCAGCAGCTTAGGACAGGCCCCGTCTAGCACAGATACGCAGTATTTT

abundance: NA
d_gene: TRBD1
v_gene: TRBV11-2
j_gene: TRBJ1-2
CDR3aa: CASSPDRDGYTF
CDR3nt: TGTGCCAGCAGCCCAGACAGGGATGGCTACACCTTC

abundance: NA
d_gene: TRBD2
v_gene: TRBV4-2
j_gene: TRBJ2-3
CDR3aa: CASSLVPGLDGTDTQYF
CDR3nt: TGTGCCAGCAGCCTAGTCCCGGGACTAGATGGCACAGATACGCAGTATTTT

abundance: NA
d_gene: NA
v_gene: TRBV4-1
j_gene: TRBJ2-5
CDR3aa: CASSQEHGETQYF
CDR3nt: TGCGCCAGCAGCCAAGAGCACGGGGAGACCCAGTACTTC

abundance: NA
d_gene: NA
v_gene: TRBV11-2
j_gene: TRBJ2-5
CDR3aa: CASSLETEETQYF
CDR3nt: TGTGCCAGCAGCTTAGAGACAGAAGAGACCCAGTACTTC

abundance: NA
d_gene: TRBD1
v_gene: TRBV10-2
j_gene: TRBJ1-1
CDR3aa: CASSDIGTGLNTEAFF
CDR3nt: TGCGCCAGCAGTGATATTGGGACAGGTCTGAACACTGAAGCTTTCTTT

abundance: NA
d_gene: NA
v_gene: TRBV7-9
j_gene: TRBJ1-1
CDR3aa: CASSSDMLNTEAFF
CDR3nt: TGTGCCAGCAGCTCGGACATGCTGAACACTGAAGCTTTCTTT

abundance: NA
d_gene: TRBD1
v_gene: TRBV5-1
j_gene: TRBJ1-4
CDR3aa: CASSGQGAGTNEKLFF
CDR3nt: TGCGCCAGCAGCGGACAGGGCGCCGGAACTAATGAAAAACTGTTTTTT

abundance: few
d_gene: NA
v_gene: TRBV19
j_gene: TRBJ1-2
CDR3aa: CASSILGRVYGYTF
CDR3nt: TGTGCCAGTAGTATTTTGGGCAGGGTGTATGGCTACACCTTC

abundance: NA
d_gene: NA
v_gene: TRBV2
j_gene: TRBJ2-3
CDR3aa: CASRETSLDTQYF
CDR3nt: TGTGCCAGCAGGGAAACTAGTCTAGATACGCAGTATTTT

abundance: NA
d_gene: NA
v_gene: TRBV6-2/TRBV6-3
j_gene: TRBJ1-1
CDR3aa: CASSTETVAEAFF
CDR3nt: TGTGCCAGCAGTACAGAGACGGTCGCTGAAGCTTTCTTT

abundance: NA
d_gene: NA
v_gene: TRBV2
j_gene: TRBJ1-1
CDR3aa: CASQIYMIGITEAFF
CDR3nt: TGTGCCAGCCAAATATACATGATCGGGATTACTGAAGCTTTCTTT

abundance: NA
d_gene: NA
v_gene: TRBV28
j_gene: TRBJ2-1
CDR3aa: CASSFRGDSHNEQFF
CDR3nt: TGTGCCAGCAGTTTCAGGGGGGACAGCCACAATGAGCAGTTCTTC

abundance: NA
d_gene: TRBD2
v_gene: TRBV24-1
j_gene: TRBJ2-1
CDR3aa: CATSDTSGFYNEQFF
CDR3nt: TGTGCCACCAGTGATACTAGCGGGTTCTACAATGAGCAGTTCTTC

abundance: NA
d_gene: NA
v_gene: TRBV9
j_gene: TRBJ1-1
CDR3aa: CASSVGPSGGTEAFF
CDR3nt: TGTGCCAGCAGCGTAGGGCCCTCGGGTGGCACTGAAGCTTTCTTT

abundance: few
d_gene: NA
v_gene: TRBV2
j_gene: TRBJ1-6
CDR3aa: CAGGLEGNSPLHF
CDR3nt: TGTGCCGGGGGCCTCGAGGGGAATTCACCCCTCCACTTT

abundance: NA
d_gene: TRBD1
v_gene: TRBV5-4
j_gene: TRBJ2-1
CDR3aa: CASSNAAQGVRNEQFF
CDR3nt: TGTGCCAGCAGCAATGCCGCACAGGGGGTTCGCAATGAGCAGTTCTTC

abundance: NA
d_gene: TRBD2
v_gene: TRBV5-4
j_gene: TRBJ2-1
CDR3aa: CASSPGTSGYNEQFF
CDR3nt: TGTGCCAGCAGCCCGGGGACTAGCGGATACAATGAGCAGTTCTTC

abundance: NA
d_gene: TRBD2
v_gene: TRBV3-1/TRBV3-2
j_gene: TRBJ2-1
CDR3aa: CASSQGIAGVWNEQFF
CDR3nt: TGTGCCAGCAGCCAAGGCATAGCGGGAGTGTGGAATGAGCAGTTCTTC

abundance: NA
d_gene: NA
v_gene: TRBV30
j_gene: TRBJ1-6
CDR3aa: CAWSIEVDSPLHF
CDR3nt: TGTGCCTGGAGTATTGAGGTGGATTCACCCCTCCACTTT

abundance: many
d_gene: NA
v_gene: TRBV12-3/TRBV12-4
j_gene: TRBJ1-2
CDR3aa: CASSFSGNYGYTF
CDR3nt: TGTGCCAGCAGTTTTTCGGGAAACTATGGCTACACCTTC

abundance: NA
d_gene: TRBD1
v_gene: TRBV4-1
j_gene: TRBJ1-1
CDR3aa: CASSQDKSRDRGSVTEAFF
CDR3nt: TGCGCCAGCAGCCAAGACAAGTCCCGGGACAGGGGTTCGGTCACTGAAGCTTTCTTT

abundance: few
d_gene: TRBD1
v_gene: TRBV28
j_gene: TRBJ2-1
CDR3aa: CASKTGTGSNEQFF
CDR3nt: TGTGCCAGCAAGACCGGGACAGGGAGCAATGAGCAGTTCTTC

abundance: NA
d_gene: TRBD1
v_gene: TRBV7-3
j_gene: TRBJ1-1
CDR3aa: CASSRDRDGDTEAFF
CDR3nt: TGTGCCAGCAGCCGGGACAGGGATGGGGACACTGAAGCTTTCTTT

abundance: NA
d_gene: NA
v_gene: TRBV4-1
j_gene: TRBJ1-6
CDR3aa: CASSPGSSYNSPLHF
CDR3nt: TGCGCCAGCAGCCCAGGTAGCTCCTATAATTCACCCCTCCACTTT

abundance: few
d_gene: NA
v_gene: TRBV3-1/TRBV3-2
j_gene: TRBJ2-7
CDR3aa: CASSQDWRRTYEQYF
CDR3nt: TGTGCCAGCAGCCAAGATTGGCGGAGAACCTACGAGCAGTACTTC

abundance: once
d_gene: TRBD2
v_gene: TRBV11-3
j_gene: TRBJ2-1
CDR3aa: CASSARAGESYNEQFF
CDR3nt: TGTGCCAGCAGCGCACGAGCGGGGGAATCCTACAATGAGCAGTTCTTC

abundance: NA
d_gene: TRBD1
v_gene: TRBV4-2
j_gene: TRBJ1-2
CDR3aa: CASSQVLQGGYTF
CDR3nt: TGTGCCAGCAGCCAAGTATTACAGGGGGGCTACACCTTC

abundance: NA
d_gene: TRBD1
v_gene: TRBV3-1/TRBV3-2
j_gene: TRBJ2-2
CDR3aa: CASSPPGQGGTGELFF
CDR3nt: TGTGCCAGCAGCCCGCCGGGACAGGGAGGCACCGGGGAGCTGTTTTTT

abundance: NA
d_gene: NA
v_gene: TRBV20-1
j_gene: TRBJ2-5
CDR3aa: CSASRSTEETQYF
CDR3nt: TGCAGTGCTAGTAGGAGTACCGAAGAGACCCAGTACTTC

abundance: few
d_gene: TRBD1
v_gene: TRBV7-9
j_gene: TRBJ1-2
CDR3aa: CASSLGGQGAYRGYTF
CDR3nt: TGTGCCAGCAGCTTAGGGGGACAGGGCGCGTATCGGGGCTACACCTTC

abundance: NA
d_gene: TRBD1
v_gene: TRBV3-1/TRBV3-2
j_gene: TRBJ1-1
CDR3aa: CASSQSRDRGRVLNTEAFF
CDR3nt: TGTGCCAGCAGCCAATCCCGGGACAGGGGGAGGGTCCTGAACACTGAAGCTTTCTTT

abundance: NA
d_gene: NA
v_gene: TRBV11-2
j_gene: TRBJ2-7
CDR3aa: CASSLVLTSFYEQYF
CDR3nt: TGTGCCAGCAGCTTAGTACTAACTAGCTTCTACGAGCAGTACTTC

abundance: NA
d_gene: TRBD1
v_gene: TRBV19
j_gene: TRBJ2-5
CDR3aa: CASSRDRAGTEETQYF
CDR3nt: TGTGCCAGTAGCCGAGATAGAGCAGGGACAGAAGAGACCCAGTACTTC

abundance: NA
d_gene: NA
v_gene: TRBV7-9
j_gene: TRBJ2-1
CDR3aa: CASSQMQAEQFF
CDR3nt: TGTGCCAGCAGCCAAATGCAGGCTGAGCAGTTCTTC

abundance: NA
d_gene: TRBD1
v_gene: TRBV19
j_gene: TRBJ1-2
CDR3aa: CASSPDGQGEDYGYTF
CDR3nt: TGTGCCAGTAGTCCCGACGGACAGGGAGAGGACTATGGCTACACCTTC

abundance: NA
d_gene: NA
v_gene: TRBV5-1
j_gene: TRBJ2-1
CDR3aa: CASSLDQGGTDNEQFF
CDR3nt: TGCGCCAGCAGCTTGGATCAAGGCGGGACCGACAATGAGCAGTTCTTC

abundance: NA
d_gene: NA
v_gene: TRBV10-3
j_gene: TRBJ2-4
CDR3aa: CAISGRADIQYF
CDR3nt: TGTGCCATCAGTGGCAGGGCAGACATTCAGTACTTC

abundance: NA
d_gene: TRBD2
v_gene: TRBV4-3
j_gene: TRBJ2-1
CDR3aa: CASSHSTKRERPYNEQFF
CDR3nt: TGCGCCAGCAGCCATTCTACTAAGCGGGAGCGTCCCTACAATGAGCAGTTCTTC

abundance: NA
d_gene: NA
v_gene: TRBV29-1
j_gene: TRBJ2-2
CDR3aa: CSVSTEIGGELFF
CDR3nt: TGCAGCGTTTCCACAGAGATCGGCGGGGAGCTGTTTTTT

abundance: NA
d_gene: NA
v_gene: TRBV2
j_gene: TRBJ1-1
CDR3aa: CASSVSNTEAFF
CDR3nt: TGTGCCAGCAGCGTTTCGAACACTGAAGCTTTCTTT

abundance: NA
d_gene: TRBD2
v_gene: TRBV9
j_gene: TRBJ2-1
CDR3aa: CASSVGGREYNEQFF
CDR3nt: TGTGCCAGCAGCGTAGGGGGGAGGGAGTACAATGAGCAGTTCTTC

abundance: NA
d_gene: NA
v_gene: TRBV2
j_gene: TRBJ2-2
CDR3aa: CASSEFRGVTGELFF
CDR3nt: TGTGCCAGCAGTGAATTCAGGGGGGTCACCGGGGAGCTGTTTTTT

abundance: NA
d_gene: TRBD2
v_gene: TRBV5-4
j_gene: TRBJ2-1
CDR3aa: CASSLDLAGGYNEQFF
CDR3nt: TGTGCCAGCAGCTTAGACCTAGCGGGAGGGTACAATGAGCAGTTCTTC

abundance: NA
d_gene: NA
v_gene: TRBV5-4
j_gene: TRBJ1-3
CDR3aa: CASSLAGQRSGNTIYF
CDR3nt: TGTGCCAGCAGCTTGGCTGGACAACGCTCTGGAAACACCATATATTTT

abundance: NA
d_gene: TRBD1
v_gene: TRBV5-1
j_gene: TRBJ1-6
CDR3aa: CASSMIGGDNSPLHF
CDR3nt: TGCGCCAGCAGCATGATAGGGGGCGATAATTCACCCCTCCACTTT

abundance: NA
d_gene: TRBD2
v_gene: TRBV4-2
j_gene: TRBJ2-7
CDR3aa: CASSQDGPTSGSTNEQYF
CDR3nt: TGTGCCAGCAGCCAAGACGGCCCGACTAGCGGGAGTACCAACGAGCAGTACTTC

abundance: NA
d_gene: TRBD1
v_gene: TRBV4-1
j_gene: TRBJ1-6
CDR3aa: CASSQGQGNNSPLHF
CDR3nt: TGCGCCAGCAGCCAGGGACAGGGGAATAATTCACCCCTCCACTTT

abundance: NA
d_gene: TRBD2
v_gene: TRBV7-2
j_gene: TRBJ2-5
CDR3aa: CASSRQRGEQETQYF
CDR3nt: TGTGCCAGCAGCCGCCAGCGGGGGGAACAAGAGACCCAGTACTTC

abundance: NA
d_gene: NA
v_gene: TRBV6-1
j_gene: TRBJ2-7
CDR3aa: CASSEARGRTEPYEQYF
CDR3nt: TGTGCCAGCAGTGAAGCGCGAGGGAGGACGGAACCCTACGAGCAGTACTTC

abundance: NA
d_gene: TRBD2
v_gene: TRBV7-2
j_gene: TRBJ2-7
CDR3aa: CASSRIAGGSYEQYF
CDR3nt: TGTGCCAGCAGTCGTATAGCGGGAGGTTCCTACGAGCAGTACTTC

abundance: NA
d_gene: TRBD1
v_gene: TRBV19
j_gene: TRBJ2-7
CDR3aa: CASSIATGLAYEQYF
CDR3nt: TGTGCCAGTAGTATAGCGACAGGGCTCGCCTACGAGCAGTACTTC

abundance: NA
d_gene: NA
v_gene: TRBV9
j_gene: TRBJ2-3
CDR3aa: CASSEQGSTDTQYF
CDR3nt: TGTGCCAGCAGCGAGCAGGGAAGCACAGATACGCAGTATTTT

abundance: NA
d_gene: NA
v_gene: TRBV9
j_gene: TRBJ1-2
CDR3aa: CASSVSGQSYGYTF
CDR3nt: TGTGCCAGCAGCGTATCCGGACAGAGCTATGGCTACACCTTC

abundance: NA
d_gene: TRBD1
v_gene: TRBV19
j_gene: TRBJ2-5
CDR3aa: CASSARDRGQETQYF
CDR3nt: TGTGCCAGTAGTGCCCGGGACAGGGGTCAAGAGACCCAGTACTTC

abundance: NA
d_gene: NA
v_gene: TRBV28
j_gene: TRBJ1-1
CDR3aa: CASSLLGGHTEAFF
CDR3nt: TGTGCCAGCAGTTTACTCGGGGGTCACACTGAAGCTTTCTTT

abundance: NA
d_gene: NA
v_gene: TRBV7-2
j_gene: TRBJ2-7
CDR3aa: CASSPSQGIPSYEQYF
CDR3nt: TGTGCCAGCAGCCCCAGTCAGGGGATCCCCTCCTACGAGCAGTACTTC

abundance: NA
d_gene: NA
v_gene: TRBV19
j_gene: TRBJ1-5
CDR3aa: CASSLRGEGSRQPQHF
CDR3nt: TGTGCCAGTAGTTTGCGGGGTGAGGGTTCGAGACAGCCCCAGCATTTT